The clone carrying this T cell receptor beta chain came up many times. Between the trimmed V and J ends, which lost 6 bases and 4 bases, there was a span of 15 bases. This CDR3 has 14 residues. CDR1 and CDR2 (germline): MNHEY, SMNVEV (reference sequence). Stability of Graves' hyperthyroidism was defined as absent ophthalmopathy progression within 18 months. It was uncontrolled infection, other autoimmune disease, pregnancy or lactation that excluded patients. Diagnoses were made from clinical symptoms, serum measures (thyroxine and TRAb), thyroid ultrasound and orbital computed tomography. The data derive from a study of T cells in Graves' hyperthyroidism and ophthalmopathy. It was RNA transcripts that yielded the amplified TCR beta CDR3 regions. Using the HTBI primer set, a first-round RT-PCR was run on the TCR CDR3. TCRdb used MiXCR to reprocess the multiplex PCR reads, holding one entry per CDR3 protein. The table shows about 550,000 distinct CDR3 sequences, with around 20% occurring only once.

Sequencing was performed on blood. The sequence was collected from a man aged 18 to 35 with Graves' hyperthyroidism. The rearrangement links TRBV27 to TRBJ1-2; D remains unclear. The CDR3 region is CASRPPGIFYGYTF. CDR3 bases: TGTGCCAGCAGACCGCCGGGGATCTTCTATGGCTACACCTTC.